These 29 T cell receptor beta chains originate from one sample sequenced in a study of blood T cell repertoires in COVID-19. Sequencing was performed with immunoSEQ multiplex PCR; in TCRdb, only in-frame clones are kept and a portion is missing. Of 200,000 to 300,000 clones listed, approximately 85% are singletons. What was sequenced was peripheral blood. All receptors come from a woman in her fifties or sixties with active or convalescent COVID-19.

The chain couples TRBV7-9 to TRBJ2-3, with D perhaps TRBD2 (6 bases). The V and J ends lost 5 bases and 5 bases respectively, with 17 bases between them. The germline V gene has CDR1 SEHNR and CDR2 FQNEAQ (reference sequence). This CDR3 is built from 15 residues. The CDR3 DNA reads as TGTGCCAGCAGCATCCGTGGGGGGACGAGAGATACGCAGTATTTT. It encodes CASSIRGGTRDTQYF.

The rearrangement joins TRBV9 to TRBJ1-2, with D unclear. CDR1 is SGDLS and CDR2 is YYNGEE in the germline V gene. The V end lost 2 bases, the J end lost 0 bases, and 14 bases lay between the germline ends. The CDR3 totals 16 residues. CDR3 sequence: CASSVGGFGPNYGYTF. The CDR3 DNA reads TGTGCCAGCAGCGTTGGAGGGTTTGGGCCTAACTATGGCTACACCTTC.

This clone was counted once. V usage is TRBV18 and J usage is TRBJ2-5; D may be TRBD1 (6 bases). The CDR3 length is 19 residues. Germline V lookup: CDR1 KGHSH, CDR2 LQKENI. V lost 2 bases and J lost 1, with 23 bases in between. The CDR3 nucleotides read TGTGCCAGCTCACCAATGATTTTAGGGGGTGCATACCCCCAAGAGACCCAGTACTTC. Protein product: CASSPMILGGAYPQETQYF.

The J gene is TRBJ1-1, the V gene TRBV6-5, with no clear D. CDR1 and CDR2 (germline): MNHEY, SVGAGI. This CDR3 region has 13 residues. The V end was cut by 6 bases, the J end by 1 base, with 9 bases between. CDR3 region: CASRLRENTEAFF. The CDR3 DNA follows: TGTGCCAGCAGATTAAGAGAGAACACTGAAGCTTTCTTT.

This clone was found once. V is TRBV24-1 and J is TRBJ2-1; no reliable D call. Germline V gene sequence: CDR1 KGHDR, CDR2 SFDVKD. The CDR3 runs 13 residues. With 3 bases removed from V and 4 bases from J, the gap between germline ends came to 6 bases. The CDR3 loop reads CATSDEIYNEQFF. The CDR3 DNA sequence: TGTGCCACCAGTGATGAGATTTACAATGAGCAGTTCTTC.

J is TRBJ1-1 and V is TRBV2; weak D call: TRBD1 (5 bases). The CDR3 is 14 residues long. The V gene lost 0 bases and the J gene lost 4 bases, with 9 bases spanning the gap. Germline lookup yields CDR1 SNHLY and CDR2 FYNNEI. In nucleotides, the CDR3 is TGTGCCAGCAGTGAAGCGTTGGGGCCCACTGAAGCTTTCTTT. Amino acid sequence: CASSEALGPTEAFF.

At least ten counts were recorded for this clone. The chain is built from TRBV9 and TRBJ1-3; D is ambiguous. V was pared by 0 bases and J by 1 base, with 11 bases between. Germline V gene lookup returns CDR1 SGDLS and CDR2 YYNGEE. This CDR3 comprises 16 residues. CDR3 region: CASSVVSAGSGNTIYF. CDR3 nucleotides: TGTGCCAGCAGCGTAGTTTCGGCGGGGTCTGGAAACACCATATATTTT. The whole variable domain, filled in from reference TRBV9 and TRBJ1-3, reads DSGVTQTPKHLITATGQRVTLRCSPRSGDLSVYWYQQSLDQGLQFLIQYYNGEERAKGNILERFSAQQFPDLHSELNLSSLELGDSALYFCASSVVSAGSGNTIYFGEGSWLTVV.

This clone was counted a single time. This chain joins TRBV21-1 and TRBJ1-1; the table's D call, TRBD1, was not checked against the DNA. TRBV21-1 is deemed a pseudogene. CDR3 size: 15 residues. CDR3 protein: CASRKSDRANTEAFF. CDR3 DNA sequence: TGTGCCAGCAGAAAATCCGACAGGGCGAACACTGAAGCTTTCTTT.

V gene TRBV13 combines with J gene TRBJ2-7; a possible D gene is TRBD1 (5 bases). CDR3 size: 14 residues. Germline CDR1 is PRHDT and CDR2 is FYEKMQ (reference sequence). Trimming removed 4 bases from V and 1 base from J, with 11 bases in between. In DNA form, the CDR3 reads TGTGCCAGCAGCTCAGGGCCCGGGTCCTACGAGCAGTACTTC. Protein sequence: CASSSGPGSYEQYF.

This clone was counted between two and nine times. Written as DNA, the CDR3 is TGTGCCAGCAGCCGCATACAGGGAATCACTGAAGCTTTCTTT. This translates into CASSRIQGITEAFF. V and J are TRBV6-6 and TRBJ1-1, with a possible D match to TRBD1 (6 bases). Germline-derived CDR1 and CDR2 are MNHNY and SVGAGI (reference sequence). CDR3 length: 14 amino acids. Between the trimmed V and J ends, which lost 6 bases and 4 bases, there was a span of 15 bases.

The V gene is TRBV11-2, the J gene TRBJ2-7; 11 nucleotides match TRBD1. V lost 5 bases to trimming and J lost 0 bases; unmatched junction nucleotides: 9. The CDR3 is 17 amino acids. Germline V lookup: CDR1 SGHAT, CDR2 FQNNGV. The CDR3 region is CASSPRFGTGGSYEQYF. In DNA, the CDR3 is TGTGCCAGCAGCCCCCGGTTTGGGACAGGGGGCTCCTACGAGCAGTACTTC.

The V call is TRBV21-1, the J call TRBJ2-7; the table's D call, TRBD2, has no DNA check behind it. TRBV21-1 corresponds to a pseudogene. This CDR3 contains 13 residues. The CDR3 DNA sequence: TGTGCCACCCTCCGGTGGAGGGCCTACGAGCAGTACTTC. Translation: CATLRWRAYEQYF.

The chain joins TRBV7-2 to TRBJ2-3; D perhaps matches TRBD1 (5 bases). Germline V gene sequence: CDR1 SGHTA, CDR2 FQGNSA. The CDR3 runs 14 residues. Trimming cost V 1 base and J 4 bases, with 9 bases left between them. The CDR3 nucleotides are TGTGCCAGCAGCTTAGGGGGCCGGGCAGATACGCAGTATTTT. Encoded protein: CASSLGGRADTQYF.

V gene TRBV30 combines with J gene TRBJ2-4; TRBD2 agrees at 10 bases. The CDR3 contains 16 residues. Trimming took 4 bases from V and 0 from J; bases not matched to a gene: 6. Germline V lookup: CDR1 GTSNPN, CDR2 SVGIG (reference sequence). The chain's CDR3 is CAWMIAGGLAKNIQYF. CDR3 coding DNA: TGTGCCTGGATGATAGCGGGGGGTCTAGCCAAAAACATTCAGTACTTC. The whole variable domain, filled in from reference TRBV30 and TRBJ2-4, reads SQTIHQWPATLVQPVGSPLSLECTVEGTSNPNLYWYRQAAGRGLQLLFYSVGIGQISSEVPQNLSASRPQDRQFILSSKKLLLSDSGFYLCAWMIAGGLAKNIQYFGAGTRLSVL.

The chain links TRBV5-1 to TRBJ2-7; the match to TRBD1 covers 10 bases. CDR1 is SGHRS and CDR2 is YFSETQ in the germline V gene. The CDR3 is made up of 18 amino acids. V lost 1 base, J lost 2 bases, and 12 bases stayed unmatched. CDR3 amino acids: CASSLLSRTGGRTYEQYF. The CDR3 DNA is TGCGCCAGCAGCTTGTTGTCCCGGACAGGGGGAAGGACCTACGAGCAGTACTTC.

J is TRBJ2-5 and V is TRBV7-9; possibly TRBD1 for D (6 bases). This CDR3 comprises 14 residues. The germline V and J ends were trimmed by 1 base and 4 bases, with 10 bases remaining between them. The germline gives CDR1 SEHNR, CDR2 FQNEAQ (reference sequence). The CDR3 nucleotides are TGTGCCAGCAGCTTAGGACAGGCGGGAGAGACCCAGTACTTC. Encoded protein: CASSLGQAGETQYF.

This clone has a single count. This chain joins TRBV5-1 and TRBJ2-7; D remains unclear. Trimming took off 0 bases at V and 3 bases at J, with 4 bases between the two ends. This CDR3 is built from 12 residues. Germline CDR1 reads SGHRS; CDR2 reads YFSETQ. In DNA, the CDR3 is TGCGCCAGCAGCTTGGATCTCTACGAGCAGTACTTC. As protein: CASSLDLYEQYF.

The chain combines TRBV5-6 with TRBJ2-7; the D gene is possibly TRBD2 (5 bases). CDR3 length: 14 residues. Germline-derived CDR1 and CDR2 are SGHDT and YYEEEE. V shed 2 bases and J shed 3 bases, with 12 bases lying between them. DNA for the CDR3: TGTGCCAGCAGCTTTCGAGACGGAGGCTACGAGCAGTACTTC. Protein: CASSFRDGGYEQYF.

The gene calls are TRBV4-2 and TRBJ2-7, with TRBD2 matching over 7 bases. V gave up 0 bases and J gave up 4 bases; unmatched junction bases: 6. Germline CDR1 is LGHNA and CDR2 is YNFKEQ. CDR3 length: 15 amino acids. CDR3 amino acids: CASSQDAREGYEQYF. Here the CDR3 DNA reads TGTGCCAGCAGCCAAGATGCCAGGGAGGGATACGAGCAGTACTTC.

The chain combines TRBV6-5 with TRBJ1-1, with D maybe TRBD1 (6 bases). Germline V lookup: CDR1 MNHEY, CDR2 SVGAGI. V was shortened by 6 bases and J by 9 bases, with 20 bases between the two germline ends. The length of the CDR3 is 14 residues. CDR3 nucleotide sequence: TGTGCCAGCAGGATGGGGGGGGGCGCGAGCCAAGCTTTCTTT. Its translation: CASRMGGGASQAFF.

The chain has TRBV6-8 and TRBJ2-7, with 8 bases identical to TRBD2. V trimming: 4 bases; J trimming: 2 bases; junction bases outside the gene matches: 16. The V gene's germline CDR1 is MNHGY and CDR2 SAAAGT. The CDR3 is 18 amino acids. DNA of the CDR3: TGTGCCAGCAGTTTTGTAGGGGGTGCGGGGGGCCCAACCTACGAGCAGTACTTC. Translating gives CASSFVGGAGGPTYEQYF.

The chain couples TRBV6-2 or TRBV6-3 to TRBJ1-1, with 11 bases matching TRBD1. Trimming at V came to 5 bases and at J to 3 bases, leaving 8 bases not matched to a gene. In germline, CDR1 is MNHEY, CDR2 SVGEGT. This CDR3 has 16 amino acids. The CDR3 coding sequence is TGTGCCAGCAGTAGAGGACAGGGGGCGAGGTACACTGAAGCTTTCTTT. It specifies CASSRGQGARYTEAFF.

This clone was counted only a few times. The chain employs TRBV5-1 and TRBJ2-7; TRBD2 aligns across 7 bases. The CDR3 covers 16 residues. V lost 0 bases, J lost 5 bases, and 11 bases stayed unmatched. Per germline, CDR1 SGHRS and CDR2 YFSETQ. The CDR3 DNA reads as TGCGCCAGCAGCTTGGACCCTTCGCGGGGGTTCAACGAGCAGTACTTC. Residues: CASSLDPSRGFNEQYF.

The J gene is TRBJ1-1, the V gene TRBV2; 12 bases are shared with TRBD1. This CDR3 is built from 17 residues. With V trimmed by 6 bases and J by 6 bases, 14 bases remained unmatched. Germline CDR1 SNHLY, CDR2 FYNNEI. The CDR3 sequence is CASRAGTGGEPRPEAFF. CDR3 in DNA: TGTGCCAGCAGGGCCGGGACAGGGGGCGAACCCCGACCTGAAGCTTTCTTT.

The chain couples TRBV28 to TRBJ1-6; tentatively, D is TRBD1 (5 bases). This CDR3 is built from 17 residues. CDR1 is MDHEN and CDR2 is SYDVKM in the germline V gene. Trimming left V 5 bases short and J 0 bases short, with 14 bases between. CDR3 DNA sequence: TGTGCCAGCAGTCAGTCGGCAGGGTTCTCCTATAATTCACCCCTCCACTTT. Its translation is CASSQSAGFSYNSPLHF.

This chain connects TRBV5-8 to TRBJ1-2, with D tentatively TRBD1 (5 bases). CDR3 length equals 15 residues. Trimming removed 4 bases at V and 4 bases at J, with 17 bases between. Germline CDR1 is SGHTS and CDR2 is YDEGEE. This chain's CDR3 is CASSPFTTASYGYTF. In DNA, the CDR3 is TGTGCCAGCAGCCCGTTCACGACAGCGAGCTATGGCTACACCTTC.

The chain links TRBV24-1 to TRBJ2-5; D remains ambiguous. The CDR3 runs to 13 residues. V lost 1 base to trimming and J lost 1 base, with 3 bases between them. CDR1 and CDR2 from the germline V gene are KGHDR and SFDVKD. For the CDR3, the DNA is TGTGCCACCAGTGATTTCGGCCAAGAGACCCAGTACTTC. This gives the protein CATSDFGQETQYF.

In this sample, this clone turned up a few times. The chain links TRBV18 to TRBJ1-1, with a weak D call TRBD1 (5 bases). The CDR3 is 14 residues long. Germline V gives CDR1 KGHSH, CDR2 LQKENI. The germline V and J ends were trimmed by 5 bases and 6 bases, with 16 bases remaining between them. The CDR3 sequence is CASSADGRGAEAFF. Written as DNA, the CDR3 is TGTGCCAGCTCAGCGGACGGGAGAGGGGCTGAAGCTTTCTTT.

The rearrangement links TRBV7-3 to TRBJ1-2, with 7 nucleotides matching TRBD1. J was trimmed by 6 bases and V by 9 bases; bases with no gene match: 13. Looked up from germline, CDR1 is SGHTA and CDR2 is FQGTGA. The CDR3 covers 14 residues. Here the CDR3 DNA reads TGTGCCAGTTCCTCGGGTAGGGGGCCTCATGGCTACACCTTC. This encodes CASSSGRGPHGYTF.